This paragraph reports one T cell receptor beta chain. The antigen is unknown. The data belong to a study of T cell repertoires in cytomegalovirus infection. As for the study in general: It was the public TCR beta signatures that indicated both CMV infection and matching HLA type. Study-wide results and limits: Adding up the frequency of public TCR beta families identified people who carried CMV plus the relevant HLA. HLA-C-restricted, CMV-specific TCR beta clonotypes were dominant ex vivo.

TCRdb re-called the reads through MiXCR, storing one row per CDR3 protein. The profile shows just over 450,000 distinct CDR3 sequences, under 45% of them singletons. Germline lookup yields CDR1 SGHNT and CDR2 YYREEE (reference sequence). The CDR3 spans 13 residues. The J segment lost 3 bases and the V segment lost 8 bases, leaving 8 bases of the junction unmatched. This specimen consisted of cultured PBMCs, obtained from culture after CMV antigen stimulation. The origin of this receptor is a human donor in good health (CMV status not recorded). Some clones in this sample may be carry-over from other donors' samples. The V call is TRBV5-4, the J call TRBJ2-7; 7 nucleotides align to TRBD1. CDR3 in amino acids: CASTDRDRYEQYF. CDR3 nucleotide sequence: TGTGCCAGTACCGACAGGGACCGCTACGAGCAGTACTTC.